This T cell receptor (beta chain) was identified during a study of tumor-infiltrating lymphocytes in primary liver carcinoma (dated by TCRdb to the late 2010s). About the study as a whole: Between late 2015 and March 2016, about five patients in China with histopathologically diagnosed primary liver carcinoma had surgical resection. Of the five patients (three men and two women, aged 30 to 69 years), four had hepatocellular carcinoma and one had combined HCC and intrahepatic cholangiocarcinoma. The five patients had tumors staged T1-T3 N0M0, with maximum diameters ranging from about 4 to 11 cm. Samples yielded roughly 3.65 to 7.13 million productive TCRbeta reads; read depth did not differ significantly between tissue types. TCRbeta repertoire sequencing, expression microarrays and whole-exome sequencing were combined in the study across five regions of each liver tumor, with adjacent normal tissue and blood also included. A total of 35 or so specimens from 5 patients went through TCRbeta repertoire sequencing, namely 25 tumor regions, 5 adjacent noncancerous liver tissues and 5 peripheral blood samples. Repertoires from technical replicates were highly reproducible, with mean shared-clone rates roughly 0.89 and correlation coefficients above 0.95. General conclusions and limits of the study: Only a few patients were included in the study, and the authors note that the findings should be validated in a larger study. Only the TCR beta chain was sequenced, so true repertoire diversity is likely underestimated because unpaired alpha chains were not captured. Consistent with antigen-driven expansion, pairs of tumor regions showed higher repertoire overlap (mean roughly 36%) than either tumor-adjacent pairs (around 17%) or tumor-blood pairs (around 15%). Because the samples were bulk and unsorted, CD4+ and CD8+ T cell repertoires could not be compared. A significantly larger repertoire fraction was made up by the top 250 clones in tumors than in blood (p = 0.039).

Relative to germline, V is missing 4 bases and J is missing 6 bases, with 3 bases of the junction outside any gene match. Including the terminal cysteine and phenylalanine, the CDR3 comprises 15 residues. Only the CDR3 region is kept as DNA, spanning 45 bases read in frame from base 1. According to the germline V gene, CDR1 reads SGHVS and CDR2 reads FQNEAQ. RNA from unsorted whole blood was extracted with TRIzol reagent, and germline DNA was obtained with the DNeasy Blood & Tissue kit. Patients had chronic HBV infection and were treatment-naive at sampling. Before surgery, roughly 4 milliliters of peripheral blood were drawn into K2EDTA tubes. With respect to this clonotype: It lacks a known antigen. No base-level quality is on record; no much larger clone is a single base apart.

TCRbeta-specific cDNA was reverse-transcribed from about 0.45 ug total RNA using a constant-region primer and ProtoScript II reverse transcriptase. Construction of the TCRbeta libraries relied on three nested rounds of multiplex PCR, following a slightly modified ARM-PCR procedure. Multiplex TRBV1-TRBV30 forward primers and a Cbeta reverse primer were used in the first two PCR rounds, each of which was run for around 10 cycles. Sample barcodes and Illumina adapters were added in a final 25-cycle PCR using Deep VentR polymerase. Amplicons of 200-500 bp were gel-purified with a QIAquick gel extraction kit before sequencing. The TCRbeta amplicons were sequenced with 250-bp paired-end reads on an Illumina HiSeq 2500. The authors' pipeline ran thus. Quality trimming of reads was performed with Trimmomatic v0.33, and paired reads were merged with FLASH v1.2.11 so that full CDR3 sequences could be recovered. MiGEC v1.2.1b assigned V, D and J germline segments to the rearranged TCRbeta sequences. VDJtools v1.0.0 computed clonotype statistics and Shannon-Wiener diversity indices. To reduce sampling bias, subsequent analyses other than the diversity analysis used only the 250 most abundant clonotypes in each sample. TCRdb reran the public reads through fastp at Q25 and MiXCR, keeping productive beta chains. One record per CDR3 amino acid sequence lists the most common genes and DNA. These V and J calls are TCRdb output, not the study's own analysis. Present in this sample are 150,000 to 200,000 distinct CDR3 sequences, roughly two thirds of which were seen just once. The ten largest clones represent 6% to 8.5% of the sample.

The V and J segments used are TRBV7-8 and TRBJ2-1; TRBD2 agrees with 13 junctional bases. The sample was peripheral blood. The TCR originated in a woman aged 55-70 years with primary liver carcinoma and hepatitis B virus infection. The CDR3 reads as follows: CASSWTSGGPNEQFF. The bases are TGTGCCAGCAGCTGGACTAGCGGGGGCCCCAATGAGCAGTTCTTC.